The present TCR beta chain was sequenced within a study of blood T cell repertoires in COVID-19. For the study at large: The analysed material was cDNA or gDNA that came from T cells, B-cell-depleted T cells, or PBMCs.

From germline, CDR1 is SEHNR and CDR2 FQNEAQ (reference sequence). This CDR3 has 17 amino acids. The germline V and J ends were trimmed by 4 bases and 4 bases, with 23 bases remaining between them. Participants had their cohort set by participant-reported clinical history. Assay: immunoSEQ multiplex PCR; the TCRdb copy retains only in-frame clones and omits some. The sample has 300,000 or so clones, roughly 90% seen once; the top ten hold less than 3.5%. This chain uses TRBV7-9 with TRBJ2-7, with D possibly matching TRBD1 (5 bases). Material for sequencing was PBMCs or T cells enriched from blood (not recorded which). The TCR comes from a woman aged 45-59 years who had been exposed to COVID-19. CDR3 nucleotides: TGTGCCAGCAGCTCCATAACAGGAGACCCAAGAGATTACGAGCAGTACTTC. Amino acid sequence: CASSSITGDPRDYEQYF.